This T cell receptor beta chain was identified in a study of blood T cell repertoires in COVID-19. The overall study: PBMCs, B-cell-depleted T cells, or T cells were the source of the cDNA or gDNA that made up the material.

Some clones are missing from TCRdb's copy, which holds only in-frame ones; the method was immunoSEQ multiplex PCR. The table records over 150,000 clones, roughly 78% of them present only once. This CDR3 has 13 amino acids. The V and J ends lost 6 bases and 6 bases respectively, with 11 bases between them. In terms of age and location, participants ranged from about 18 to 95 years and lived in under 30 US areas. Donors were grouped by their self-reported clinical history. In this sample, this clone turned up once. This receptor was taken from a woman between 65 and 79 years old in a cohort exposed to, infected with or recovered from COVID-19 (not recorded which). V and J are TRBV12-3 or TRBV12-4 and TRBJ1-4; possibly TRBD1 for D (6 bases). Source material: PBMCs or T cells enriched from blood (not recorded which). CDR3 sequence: CASRTGAYEKLFF. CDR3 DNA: TGTGCCAGCAGGACAGGTGCCTATGAAAAACTGTTTTTT.